The clone carrying this T cell receptor beta chain was detected many times. Its target is unknown. The data derive from a study of Graves' ophthalmopathy and Graves' hyperthyroidism. Researchers took RNA transcripts and amplified TCR beta CDR3 regions from them. Second-round multiplex PCR followed a first-round RT-PCR using HTBI primers. TCRdb reanalysed the multiplex PCR reads using MiXCR and keeps one entry per CDR3 protein. The sample has roughly 500,000 distinct CDR3 sequences; 13% to 15% are singletons. CDR1 and CDR2 from the germline V gene are GTSNPN and SVGIG (reference sequence). The CDR3 extends over 13 amino acids. V was pared by 0 bases and J by 8 bases, with 13 bases between. Regarding the study as a whole: Distinction of ophthalmopathy from stable hyperthyroidism by a 13-signature model reached 85% to 90% sensitivity and 75% to 84% specificity.

This chain uses TRBV30 with TRBJ1-2, with TRBD1 as a possible D gene (6 bases). The source of this sequence is a woman aged 30 to 39 with Graves' ophthalmopathy. Input material: blood. The CDR3 reads CAWSVPGQTGYTF. The CDR3 DNA is TGTGCCTGGAGTGTACCCGGACAGACGGGCTACACCTTC. The full variable domain, completed using reference TRBV30 and TRBJ1-2, is SQTIHQWPATLVQPVGSPLSLECTVEGTSNPNLYWYRQAAGRGLQLLFYSVGIGQISSEVPQNLSASRPQDRQFILSSKKLLLSDSGFYLCAWSVPGQTGYTFGSGTRLTVV.